The rows below give T cell receptor beta chains drawn from one sample of a study of blood T cell repertoires in COVID-19. Clones were sequenced by immunoSEQ multiplex PCR, and TCRdb holds only the in-frame ones, with some missing. The sample records more than 150,000 clones, roughly 76% being singletons. Sequencing input: peripheral blood. These receptors were obtained from a woman of 80 years or more with COVID-19, enrolled during active disease. Both conserved end residues are part of each CDR3. A D gene is named only where the DNA matches it firmly. A row's size may be missing; if present it is once, few, many or a size class.

abundance | j_gene | d_gene | v_gene | CDR3aa | CDR3nt
NA | TRBJ1-2 | NA | TRBV7-6 | CASSLGQFYGYTF | TGTGCCAGCAGCTTGGGACAATTCTATGGCTACACCTTC
NA | TRBJ1-1 | NA | TRBV2 | CASSYGYEAFF | TGTGCCAGCAGCTACGGGTACGAAGCTTTCTTT
once | TRBJ2-7 | NA | TRBV19 | CASSIAPSGRLEQYF | TGTGCCAGTAGTATAGCCCCCTCTGGCCGCCTCGAGCAGTACTTC
NA | TRBJ1-2 | NA | TRBV6-2/TRBV6-3 | CASSYFLANGYTF | TGTGCCAGCAGTTACTTTTTAGCGAATGGCTACACCTTC
NA | TRBJ1-1 | TRBD1 | TRBV18 | CASSQGADTEAFF | TGTGCCAGCTCACAGGGGGCTGACACTGAAGCTTTCTTT
NA | TRBJ1-1 | NA | TRBV3-1/TRBV3-2 | CASSQVGRTEAFF | TGTGCCAGCAGCCAAGTCGGCAGGACTGAAGCTTTCTTT
NA | TRBJ2-5 | TRBD1 | TRBV9 | CASSVQSFDRAQETQYF | TGTGCCAGCAGCGTACAAAGCTTCGACAGGGCCCAAGAGACCCAGTACTTC
NA | TRBJ1-1 | NA | TRBV12-3/TRBV12-4 | CASSLLWNTEAFF | TGTGCCAGCAGTTTACTGTGGAACACTGAAGCTTTCTTT
NA | TRBJ2-1 | NA | TRBV24-1 | CATRMGGDGMGHNEQFF | TGTGCCACCAGGATGGGAGGAGACGGGATGGGGCACAATGAGCAGTTCTTC
NA | TRBJ2-1 | TRBD2 | TRBV7-8 | CASSWNGLAEDYNEQFF | TGTGCCAGCAGCTGGAATGGACTAGCGGAGGACTACAATGAGCAGTTCTTC
NA | TRBJ1-4 | NA | TRBV6-6 | CASRGWAGPNEKLFF | TGTGCCAGCAGGGGGTGGGCAGGGCCTAATGAAAAACTGTTTTTT
once | TRBJ1-2 | NA | TRBV6-5 | CASSYSMGGPRGYTF | TGTGCCAGCAGTTACTCGATGGGGGGACCTCGTGGCTACACCTTC
NA | TRBJ2-2 | TRBD2 | TRBV7-2 | CASSLAVSSGRAFGELFF | TGTGCCAGCAGCTTAGCGGTTTCTAGCGGGAGGGCCTTCGGGGAGCTGTTTTTT
NA | TRBJ2-5 | NA | TRBV19 | CASSPLSSQETQYF | TGTGCCAGTAGCCCTCTGAGTAGCCAAGAGACCCAGTACTTC
NA | TRBJ2-6 | NA | TRBV3-1/TRBV3-2 | CASSQGGGANVLTF | TGTGCCAGCAGCCAGGGAGGTGGGGCCAACGTCCTGACTTTC
NA | TRBJ1-2 | TRBD1 | TRBV19 | CASSTGQGNYGYTF | TGTGCCAGTAGTACCGGACAGGGGAACTATGGCTACACCTTC
NA | TRBJ1-3 | NA | TRBV10-3 | CAISERLPSSGNTIYF | TGTGCCATCAGTGAACGACTCCCGAGCTCTGGAAACACCATATATTTT
NA | TRBJ1-2 | NA | TRBV27 | CASSNAGIGYTF | TGTGCCAGCAGTAACGCCGGGATCGGCTACACCTTC
NA | TRBJ2-6 | NA | TRBV6-4 | CASSDSNRVSGANVLTF | TGTGCCAGCAGTGACTCGAACAGGGTTTCCGGGGCCAACGTCCTGACTTTC
NA | TRBJ2-3 | NA | TRBV5-1 | CASSLGQVTDTQYF | TGCGCCAGCAGCTTGGGTCAGGTCACAGATACGCAGTATTTT
NA | TRBJ2-7 | NA | TRBV11-3 | CASSLAGRGRNEQYF | TGTGCCAGCAGCTTAGCGGGCAGGGGTCGGAACGAGCAGTACTTC
NA | TRBJ1-1 | NA | TRBV20-1 | CSASTGPEAFF | TGCAGTGCTTCGACAGGCCCTGAAGCTTTCTTT
NA | TRBJ2-5 | NA | TRBV2 | CASSEGARLQETQYF | TGTGCCAGCAGTGAGGGAGCCCGGCTCCAAGAGACCCAGTACTTC